The rows below give T cell receptor beta chains drawn from one sample of a study of blood T cell repertoires in COVID-19. TCRdb's table, derived via immunoSEQ multiplex PCR, lists solely in-frame clones and lacks some. This table has roughly 100,000 clones, 65% to 90% appearing once. The sample consisted of peripheral blood. These TCRs come from an elderly man with acute or convalescent COVID-19. CDR3s include the opening cysteine and the closing phenylalanine or tryptophan. D genes are given only for firm matches. Not all rows give a size; the values are once, few, many and, for expanded clones, a class.

clone size: NA
D gene: TRBD1
J gene: TRBJ2-7
V gene: TRBV5-1
CDR3 protein: CASSSTPTGAYEQYF
CDR3 DNA: TGCGCCAGCAGCTCCACACCGACAGGGGCCTACGAGCAGTACTTC

clone size: NA
D gene: NA
J gene: TRBJ1-2
V gene: TRBV6-6
CDR3 protein: CASSLGARAHNYGYTF
CDR3 DNA: TGTGCCAGCAGTTTAGGGGCCAGGGCCCATAACTATGGCTACACCTTC

clone size: NA
D gene: NA
J gene: TRBJ1-5
V gene: TRBV24-1
CDR3 protein: CATSDFEGGQPQHF
CDR3 DNA: TGTGCCACCAGTGATTTCGAGGGAGGCCAGCCCCAGCATTTT

clone size: NA
D gene: TRBD1
J gene: TRBJ1-1
V gene: TRBV5-1
CDR3 protein: CASSYWTGTNTEAFF
CDR3 DNA: TGCGCCAGCAGCTATTGGACAGGGACCAACACTGAAGCTTTCTTT

clone size: NA
D gene: NA
J gene: TRBJ2-2
V gene: TRBV24-1
CDR3 protein: CATSDLHGSGTGELFF
CDR3 DNA: TGTGCCACCAGTGATTTGCATGGGTCGGGCACCGGGGAGCTGTTTTTT

clone size: NA
D gene: TRBD2
J gene: TRBJ2-1
V gene: TRBV27
CDR3 protein: CASSLLSLAGVSEQFF
CDR3 DNA: TGTGCCAGCAGCCTCCTGAGTCTAGCGGGTGTCAGTGAGCAGTTCTTC

clone size: NA
D gene: NA
J gene: TRBJ1-1
V gene: TRBV21-1
CDR3 protein: CASSKDAGPNTEAFF
CDR3 DNA: TGTGCCAGCAGCAAAGACGCAGGGCCAAACACTGAAGCTTTCTTT

clone size: NA
D gene: NA
J gene: TRBJ2-5
V gene: TRBV2
CDR3 protein: CASSDSLETQYF
CDR3 DNA: TGTGCCAGCAGTGATTCCCTGGAGACCCAGTACTTC

clone size: NA
D gene: NA
J gene: TRBJ2-5
V gene: TRBV5-1
CDR3 protein: CASCDRPEETQYF
CDR3 DNA: TGCGCCAGCTGTGACAGGCCGGAGGAGACCCAGTACTTC

clone size: NA
D gene: TRBD1
J gene: TRBJ2-7
V gene: TRBV23-1
CDR3 protein: CASSQSGRQGRYEQYF
CDR3 DNA: TGCGCCAGCAGTCAATCTGGGAGACAGGGGAGGTACGAGCAGTACTTC

clone size: NA
D gene: NA
J gene: TRBJ2-3
V gene: TRBV2
CDR3 protein: CASSWRTSDTQYF
CDR3 DNA: TGTGCCAGCAGTTGGAGGACCTCAGATACGCAGTATTTT

clone size: NA
D gene: NA
J gene: TRBJ2-3
V gene: TRBV28
CDR3 protein: CASGRLADTQYF
CDR3 DNA: TGTGCCAGCGGGAGGTTAGCCGATACGCAGTATTTT

clone size: NA
D gene: NA
J gene: TRBJ1-2
V gene: TRBV30
CDR3 protein: CAGQVDSPGYTF
CDR3 DNA: TGTGCCGGCCAGGTTGACAGTCCCGGCTACACCTTC

clone size: NA
D gene: TRBD1
J gene: TRBJ2-1
V gene: TRBV3-1/TRBV3-2
CDR3 protein: CASSRDRSSYNEQFF
CDR3 DNA: TGTGCCAGCAGCCGGGACAGGAGTTCCTACAATGAGCAGTTCTTC

clone size: NA
D gene: TRBD2
J gene: TRBJ2-3
V gene: TRBV9
CDR3 protein: CASSSGLAGGTDTQYF
CDR3 DNA: TGTGCCAGCAGTTCCGGCCTAGCGGGAGGCACAGATACGCAGTATTTT

clone size: NA
D gene: NA
J gene: TRBJ1-4
V gene: TRBV6-1
CDR3 protein: CASRFTGATNEKLFF
CDR3 DNA: TGTGCCAGCCGATTCACGGGAGCAACTAATGAAAAACTGTTTTTT

clone size: NA
D gene: TRBD1
J gene: TRBJ2-7
V gene: TRBV5-1
CDR3 protein: CASSRGQGDHEQYF
CDR3 DNA: TGCGCCAGCAGCCGGGGACAGGGGGACCACGAGCAGTACTTC

clone size: NA
D gene: TRBD1
J gene: TRBJ2-1
V gene: TRBV5-1
CDR3 protein: CASSLGTGISYNEQFF
CDR3 DNA: TGCGCCAGCAGCTTGGGGACAGGCATCTCCTACAATGAGCAGTTCTTC

clone size: NA
D gene: NA
J gene: TRBJ2-5
V gene: TRBV7-3
CDR3 protein: CASSPPESETQYF
CDR3 DNA: TGTGCCAGCAGCCCACCGGAGTCAGAGACCCAGTACTTC

clone size: NA
D gene: NA
J gene: TRBJ1-2
V gene: TRBV4-3
CDR3 protein: CASSQPGLGDSHGYTF
CDR3 DNA: TGCGCCAGCAGCCAACCCGGCTTAGGGGACTCTCATGGCTACACCTTC

clone size: few
D gene: TRBD1
J gene: TRBJ1-1
V gene: TRBV18
CDR3 protein: CASSPYITGGGTEAFF
CDR3 DNA: TGTGCCAGCTCACCATACATTACAGGGGGAGGAACTGAAGCTTTCTTT

clone size: NA
D gene: NA
J gene: TRBJ2-3
V gene: TRBV10-1
CDR3 protein: CASSPWGQSTDTQYF
CDR3 DNA: TGCGCCAGCAGTCCCTGGGGGCAGAGCACAGATACGCAGTATTTT

clone size: NA
D gene: TRBD2
J gene: TRBJ2-3
V gene: TRBV5-1
CDR3 protein: CASSLVPSGTPGTDTQYF
CDR3 DNA: TGCGCCAGCAGCTTGGTTCCTAGCGGGACCCCTGGCACAGATACGCAGTATTTT

clone size: NA
D gene: TRBD2
J gene: TRBJ2-2
V gene: TRBV5-1
CDR3 protein: CASRLTSGTNTGELFF
CDR3 DNA: TGCGCCAGCAGGCTAACTAGCGGGACGAACACCGGGGAGCTGTTTTTT

clone size: few
D gene: NA
J gene: TRBJ1-1
V gene: TRBV6-1
CDR3 protein: CASSDVRGYNTEAFF
CDR3 DNA: TGTGCCAGCAGTGATGTCAGGGGCTACAACACTGAAGCTTTCTTT

clone size: NA
D gene: NA
J gene: TRBJ2-1
V gene: TRBV6-5
CDR3 protein: CASRAGTLPDEQFF
CDR3 DNA: TGTGCCAGCAGAGCCGGGACACTCCCTGATGAGCAGTTCTTC

clone size: NA
D gene: NA
J gene: TRBJ1-2
V gene: TRBV6-2/TRBV6-3
CDR3 protein: CASSYLPSGYGYTF
CDR3 DNA: TGTGCCAGCAGTTACCTCCCCTCCGGCTATGGCTACACCTTC

clone size: NA
D gene: NA
J gene: TRBJ1-2
V gene: TRBV5-8
CDR3 protein: CASSLIQGRNGYTF
CDR3 DNA: TGTGCCAGCAGCTTAATTCAGGGGCGGAATGGCTACACCTTC

clone size: NA
D gene: TRBD2
J gene: TRBJ2-1
V gene: TRBV7-6
CDR3 protein: CASSSGSAGFYNEQFF
CDR3 DNA: TGTGCCAGCAGTTCTGGTTCAGCGGGATTCTACAATGAGCAGTTCTTC

clone size: once
D gene: NA
J gene: TRBJ1-2
V gene: TRBV28
CDR3 protein: CAAVADYGYTF
CDR3 DNA: TGTGCCGCCGTGGCGGACTATGGCTACACCTTC

clone size: NA
D gene: NA
J gene: TRBJ1-6
V gene: TRBV9
CDR3 protein: CASSFRDSLGEPLHF
CDR3 DNA: TGTGCCAGCAGCTTCCGGGACTCCCTCGGGGAACCCCTCCACTTT

clone size: NA
D gene: NA
J gene: TRBJ2-2
V gene: TRBV29-1
CDR3 protein: CSVSGEPNTGELFF
CDR3 DNA: TGCAGCGTTTCGGGGGAGCCGAACACCGGGGAGCTGTTTTTT

clone size: NA
D gene: NA
J gene: TRBJ2-2
V gene: TRBV19
CDR3 protein: CASSIPGTGELFF
CDR3 DNA: TGTGCCAGTAGTATACCCGGCACCGGGGAGCTGTTTTTT

clone size: NA
D gene: NA
J gene: TRBJ2-2
V gene: TRBV5-1
CDR3 protein: CASSLVAVDTGELFF
CDR3 DNA: TGCGCCAGCAGCTTGGTTGCAGTCGACACCGGGGAGCTGTTTTTT

clone size: few
D gene: NA
J gene: TRBJ2-1
V gene: TRBV10-3
CDR3 protein: CAISEGPPNEQFF
CDR3 DNA: TGTGCCATCAGTGAGGGGCCCCCCAATGAGCAGTTCTTC

clone size: NA
D gene: NA
J gene: TRBJ1-1
V gene: TRBV11-2
CDR3 protein: CASSLEWGREVTEAFF
CDR3 DNA: TGTGCCAGCAGCTTAGAGTGGGGCAGGGAGGTTACTGAAGCTTTCTTT

clone size: NA
D gene: NA
J gene: TRBJ2-4
V gene: TRBV13
CDR3 protein: CASSLVPEGNIQYF
CDR3 DNA: TGTGCCAGCAGCTTAGTCCCCGAGGGAAACATTCAGTACTTC

clone size: NA
D gene: NA
J gene: TRBJ2-7
V gene: TRBV7-6
CDR3 protein: CASSLQSSSYEQYF
CDR3 DNA: TGTGCCAGCAGCTTGCAGTCAAGCTCCTACGAGCAGTACTTC

clone size: NA
D gene: NA
J gene: TRBJ2-7
V gene: TRBV28
CDR3 protein: CASSSPYYEQYF
CDR3 DNA: TGTGCCAGCAGTTCGCCCTACTACGAGCAGTACTTC

clone size: NA
D gene: NA
J gene: TRBJ1-5
V gene: TRBV6-6
CDR3 protein: CASSQPGGGGQPQHF
CDR3 DNA: TGTGCCAGCAGTCAACCGGGAGGAGGGGGGCAGCCCCAGCATTTT

clone size: NA
D gene: TRBD1
J gene: TRBJ2-1
V gene: TRBV2
CDR3 protein: CASSAGTASYNEQFF
CDR3 DNA: TGTGCCAGCAGTGCCGGGACAGCTTCCTACAATGAGCAGTTCTTC

clone size: NA
D gene: NA
J gene: TRBJ2-1
V gene: TRBV28
CDR3 protein: CASSYPSARGSYNEQFF
CDR3 DNA: TGTGCCAGCAGTTACCCCTCCGCACGCGGCTCCTACAATGAGCAGTTCTTC

clone size: NA
D gene: NA
J gene: TRBJ1-1
V gene: TRBV28
CDR3 protein: CASSRPGGRKAEAFF
CDR3 DNA: TGTGCCAGCAGCCGTCCCGGGGGGCGTAAGGCTGAAGCTTTCTTT

clone size: NA
D gene: NA
J gene: TRBJ2-5
V gene: TRBV5-1
CDR3 protein: CASSYEETQYF
CDR3 DNA: TGCGCCAGCAGCTATGAGGAGACCCAGTACTTC

clone size: NA
D gene: NA
J gene: TRBJ1-4
V gene: TRBV6-5
CDR3 protein: CASSYSGARYEKLFF
CDR3 DNA: TGTGCCAGCAGTTACTCAGGGGCGCGGTATGAAAAACTGTTTTTT

clone size: NA
D gene: TRBD1
J gene: TRBJ1-2
V gene: TRBV7-2
CDR3 protein: CASSYRGASYGYTF
CDR3 DNA: TGTGCCAGCAGTTACAGGGGCGCGAGTTATGGCTACACCTTC

clone size: NA
D gene: TRBD1
J gene: TRBJ2-4
V gene: TRBV28
CDR3 protein: CASSRQGLAKNIQYF
CDR3 DNA: TGTGCCAGCAGTCGACAGGGATTAGCCAAAAACATTCAGTACTTC

clone size: many
D gene: TRBD2
J gene: TRBJ2-1
V gene: TRBV2
CDR3 protein: CASSLPGLAVYNEQFF
CDR3 DNA: TGTGCCAGCAGCCTCCCGGGACTAGCGGTCTACAATGAGCAGTTCTTC

clone size: NA
D gene: NA
J gene: TRBJ1-6
V gene: TRBV19
CDR3 protein: CASSSEGAYNSPLHF
CDR3 DNA: TGTGCCAGTAGCAGCGAGGGAGCCTATAATTCACCCCTCCACTTT

clone size: NA
D gene: NA
J gene: TRBJ1-2
V gene: TRBV11-2
CDR3 protein: CASSLVVRGDYGYTF
CDR3 DNA: TGTGCCAGCAGCTTAGTGGTCAGGGGAGACTATGGCTACACCTTC